The 29 T cell receptor beta chains in this list originate from one sample, sequenced in a study of shared clonotypes between healthy human individuals. Assay: immunoSEQ multiplex PCR; the TCRdb copy retains only in-frame clones and omits some. The table lists roughly 500,000 clones, around 74% of them singletons, with 13% in the top ten. The sequenced sample was PBMCs. The source of these receptors is a woman in her forties in good health. Some clones in this sample may be carry-over from other donors' samples.

V usage is TRBV2 and J usage is TRBJ2-3; 9 bases map to TRBD1. Germline values: CDR1 SNHLY, CDR2 FYNNEI. This CDR3 is 15 amino acids long. V lost 9 bases to trimming and J lost 3 bases; unmatched junction nucleotides: 10. The chain's CDR3 is CASLPRDRATDTQYF. The CDR3 coding sequence is TGTGCCAGTCTTCCCCGGGACAGGGCTACAGATACGCAGTATTTT.

This chain joins TRBV4-2 and TRBJ1-4; D not certain. CDR3 length: 17 amino acids. Per germline, CDR1 LGHNA and CDR2 YNFKEQ. Trimming took off 1 base at V and 0 bases at J, with 12 bases between the two ends. The CDR3 DNA sequence: TGTGCCAGCAGCCAAGGTTTCCAGCCTTCAACTAATGAAAAACTGTTTTTT. Its translation: CASSQGFQPSTNEKLFF.

The chain couples TRBV13 to TRBJ2-7; 13 bases line up with TRBD2. This CDR3 is built from 15 residues. Germline trimming cut 3 bases from V and 1 base from J; bases unmatched to any gene: 0. CDR1 and CDR2 from the germline V gene are PRHDT and FYEKMQ (reference sequence). The CDR3 DNA reads as TGTGCCAGCAGCTTGGGACTAGCGGGATCCTACGAGCAGTACTTC. Translating it yields CASSLGLAGSYEQYF.

This clone was detected only once. The chain recombines TRBV7-9 with TRBJ2-7, with 11 bases aligning to TRBD1. The CDR3 is made up of 14 amino acids. Per the germline V gene, CDR1 is SEHNR and CDR2 is FQNEAQ (reference sequence). Trimming took 5 bases from V and 5 from J; bases not matched to a gene: 5. The CDR3 spells CASSQGTGGDEQYF. In DNA, the CDR3 is TGTGCCAGCAGCCAAGGGACAGGGGGGGACGAGCAGTACTTC.

This clone was detected only a few times. The chain employs TRBV30 and TRBJ1-5; possible D gene TRBD1, 5 bases. This CDR3 has 14 amino acids. Trimming removed 0 bases from V and 7 bases from J, with 13 bases in between. Germline CDR1 GTSNPN, CDR2 SVGIG (reference sequence). The CDR3 region has the DNA TGTGCCTGGAGTGTCGACAGCACACACCAGCCCCAGCATTTT. Residues: CAWSVDSTHQPQHF.

The chain recombines TRBV7-2 with TRBJ2-2; D might be TRBD2 (6 bases). The CDR3 has 16 amino acids. Trimming cost V 5 bases and J 6 bases, with 19 bases left between them. From germline, CDR1 is SGHTA and CDR2 FQGNSA. CDR3 coding DNA: TGTGCCAGCAGCACCCGGACTAATTTTGTTCCCGGGGAGCTGTTTTTT. Translation: CASSTRTNFVPGELFF. Drawing the rest from reference TRBV7-2 and TRBJ2-2, the complete variable domain is GAGVSQSPSNKVTEKGKDVELRCDPISGHTALYWYRQSLGQGLEFLIYFQGNSAPDKSGLPSDRFSAERTGGSVSTLTIQRTQQEDSAVYLCASSTRTNFVPGELFFGEGSRLTVL.

The genes are TRBV5-4 and TRBJ1-1; 7 bases map to TRBD1. CDR3 length: 15 residues. V lost 2 bases and J lost 1; bases outside the gene matches: 5. The germline CDR1 and CDR2 sequences are SGHNT and YYREEE (reference sequence). The CDR3 region has the DNA TGTGCCAGCAGCTTTTTTAGGGGGCAGAACACTGAAGCTTTCTTT. Translated, it gives CASSFFRGQNTEAFF.

This CDR3 is CASSQRWSQGGDEQYF. The CDR3 nucleotides are TGCGCCAGCAGTCAAAGATGGAGCCAAGGCGGCGACGAGCAGTACTTC. V gene TRBV23-1 combines with J gene TRBJ2-7; D is ambiguous. TRBV23-1 is an ORF, and what it does is uncertain. This CDR3 is built from 16 residues. V lost 2 bases to trimming and J lost 5 bases, with 19 bases between them.

On this clone itself: A read error may produce the germline difference seen at one junction end. Other DNA sequences in this sample translate to the same CDR3. This sequence joins TRBV6-1 and TRBJ2-6; either TRBD1 or TRBD2 may fit D (5 bases each). The length of the CDR3 is 16 residues. The germline CDR1 and CDR2 sequences are MNHNS and SASEGT. As DNA, the CDR3 is TGTGCCAGCAGTGAATTGGACTTCTCTGGGGCCAACGTTCTGACCTTC. The encoded protein is CASSELDFSGANVLTF.

This sequence joins TRBV7-3 and TRBJ1-1, with D tentatively TRBD1 (5 bases). Germline CDR1 is SGHTA and CDR2 is FQGTGA. The CDR3 totals 13 residues. V was pared by 2 bases and J by 2 bases, with 6 bases between. The CDR3 sequence is CASSLQGNTEAFF. The CDR3 nucleotides are TGTGCCAGCAGCTTACAGGGAAACACTGAAGCTTTCTTT.

The CDR3: CASSLGSSFNEQFF. The DNA for the CDR3 is TGTGCCAGCAGCTTAGGGAGTAGTTTCAATGAGCAGTTCTTC. The J gene is TRBJ2-1, the V gene TRBV11-2; D gene ambiguous. CDR3 size: 14 residues. V dropped 1 base and J dropped 6 bases, with 10 bases sitting between them. Germline CDR1 is SGHAT and CDR2 is FQNNGV.

The chain recombines TRBV5-1 with TRBJ2-3; D call uncertain. V was clipped by 7 bases and J by 2 bases, with 5 bases between them. CDR1 is SGHRS and CDR2 is YFSETQ in the germline V gene. This CDR3 region has 11 residues. The CDR3 protein is CASAYTDTQYF. DNA of the CDR3: TGCGCCAGCGCCTACACAGATACGCAGTATTTT.

The rearrangement links TRBV28 to TRBJ2-7; no reliable D call. V was pared by 4 bases and J by 5 bases, with 12 bases between. CDR1 is MDHEN and CDR2 is SYDVKM in the germline V gene. This CDR3 has 13 amino acids. CDR3 amino acids: CASSWPLDDEQYF. In nucleotides, the CDR3 is TGTGCCAGCAGTTGGCCTCTCGACGACGAGCAGTACTTC.

The gene calls are TRBV5-4 and TRBJ2-2; D is uncertain. CDR1 and CDR2 (germline): SGHNT, YYREEE (reference sequence). There are 16 residues in the CDR3. The ends were cut back, 3 bases at V and 4 bases at J, with 16 bases in the middle. The CDR3 coding sequence is TGTGCCAGCAGCTCCGCGGCAGCCCGGGTCACCGGGGAGCTGTTTTTT. Protein sequence: CASSSAAARVTGELFF. Full variable domain (missing parts from reference TRBV5-4 and TRBJ2-2): ETGVTQSPTHLIKTRGQQVTLRCSSQSGHNTVSWYQQALGQGPQFIFQYYREEENGRGNFPPRFSGLQFPNYSSELNVNALELDDSALYLCASSSAAARVTGELFFGEGSRLTVL.

The chain recombines TRBV7-3 with TRBJ2-7; 10 bases agree with TRBD1. The CDR3 is 15 amino acids. Germline CDR1 and CDR2: SGHTA and FQGTGA. Losses at the gene ends were 0 bases for V and 5 bases for J; bases not matched to a gene: 4. CDR3 amino acids: CASSLTGTGANEQYF. The CDR3, as DNA: TGTGCCAGCAGCTTAACGGGGACAGGGGCCAACGAGCAGTACTTC.

This chain uses TRBV7-2 with TRBJ2-3; D possibly corresponds to TRBD2 (7 bases). The germline V gene has CDR1 SGHTA and CDR2 FQGNSA. V was cut by 6 bases and J by 3 bases, with 16 bases left in between. This CDR3 contains 15 residues. CDR3 bases: TGTGCCAGCAGTACCCGCGGGGGCGGGACAGATACGCAGTATTTT. This encodes CASSTRGGGTDTQYF.

CDR3 coding DNA: TGTGCCAGCAGCGCTAATCGTGAATCTCGAAATGGCTACACCTTC. Translation gives CASSANRESRNGYTF. The chain recombines TRBV7-6 with TRBJ1-2, with D unresolved. The germline V gene encodes CDR1 SGHVS and CDR2 FNYEAQ. This CDR3 is built from 15 residues. The germline V and J ends were trimmed by 5 bases and 6 bases, with 19 bases remaining between them.

The chain links TRBV29-1 to TRBJ1-1; D is possibly TRBD1 (6 bases). Trimming shortened V by 7 bases and J by 4 bases, and 22 bases separated the two germline ends. The CDR3 runs to 15 residues. Per the germline V gene, CDR1 is SQVTM and CDR2 is ANQGSEA. CDR3 bases: TGCAGCGGCTACTCGACCGGGACAATAGGCACTGAAGCTTTCTTT. Translating gives CSGYSTGTIGTEAFF.

V usage is TRBV7-9 and J usage is TRBJ2-1, with D perhaps assigned TRBD1 or TRBD2 (5 bases each). Trimming shortened V by 2 bases and J by 10 bases, and 15 bases separated the two germline ends. CDR1 SEHNR and CDR2 FQNEAQ come from the germline V gene (reference sequence). This CDR3 comprises 14 residues. CDR3 amino acids: CASSLTGYWGEQFF. As DNA, the CDR3 is TGTGCCAGCAGCTTAACGGGTTACTGGGGGGAGCAGTTCTTC. Together with reference TRBV7-9 and TRBJ2-1, the CDR3 gives the full variable domain: DTGVSQNPRHKITKRGQNVTFRCDPISEHNRLYWYRQTLGQGPEFLTYFQNEAQLEKSRLLSDRFSAERPKGSFSTLEIQRTEQGDSAMYLCASSLTGYWGEQFFGPGTRLTVL.

This chain connects TRBV6-6 to TRBJ1-1, with D uncertain. From germline, CDR1 is MNHNY and CDR2 SVGAGI (reference sequence). Trimming took 8 bases from V and 2 from J, leaving 6 bases between them. The CDR3 runs to 11 residues. CDR3 DNA sequence: TGTGCCAGCCAAAGAAACACTGAAGCTTTCTTT. Residues: CASQRNTEAFF.

V gene TRBV28 combines with J gene TRBJ2-5; D remains unclear. Germline loops: CDR1 MDHEN, CDR2 SYDVKM. The V end lost 3 bases, the J end lost 1 base, and 12 bases lay between the germline ends. The CDR3 length is 15 residues. CDR3 sequence reads: CASSLDVKFQETQYF. DNA for the CDR3: TGTGCCAGCAGTTTGGACGTAAAATTCCAAGAGACCCAGTACTTC.

V is TRBV5-1 and J is TRBJ2-1, with 10 bases that match TRBD2. V lost 4 bases, J lost 0 bases, and 1 base stayed unmatched. Germline V gene data show CDR1 as SGHRS and CDR2 as YFSETQ. The CDR3 covers 15 residues. This chain's CDR3 is CASSLAGASYNEQFF. CDR3 bases: TGCGCCAGCAGCCTAGCGGGAGCCTCCTACAATGAGCAGTTCTTC.

The J gene is TRBJ2-7, the V gene TRBV28; TRBD1 is a possible D gene (6 bases). Germline assignment: CDR1 MDHEN and CDR2 SYDVKM. This CDR3 is built from 15 residues. V was trimmed by 6 bases and J by 2 bases, leaving 17 bases between them. CDR3 residues: CASSRPDSPPYEQYF. The CDR3, as DNA: TGTGCCAGCAGCCGCCCGGACAGTCCCCCCTACGAGCAGTACTTC.

The gene calls are TRBV6-5 and TRBJ2-7; possible D gene TRBD2, 6 bases. Germline V gene data show CDR1 as MNHEY and CDR2 as SVGAGI. Deletions cut 4 bases from V and 4 bases from J, with 14 bases between. This CDR3 contains 14 residues. The CDR3 spells CASSSSGSGYEQYF. The CDR3 DNA reads TGTGCCAGCAGTTCGTCCGGGAGTGGGTACGAGCAGTACTTC.

This clone was detected a few times. V usage is TRBV4-2 and J usage is TRBJ2-7, with unresolved D. CDR3 length: 15 amino acids. Germline V gene lookup returns CDR1 LGHNA and CDR2 YNFKEQ. Trimming stripped 0 bases from V and 5 bases from J, with 14 bases between. The CDR3 sequence is CASSQETRVTHEQYF. The CDR3 nucleotides read TGTGCCAGCAGCCAAGAGACACGGGTCACCCACGAGCAGTACTTC.

The count of this clone is one. V and J are TRBV9 and TRBJ2-3; D call uncertain. This CDR3 is 14 amino acids long. The germline gives CDR1 SGDLS, CDR2 YYNGEE. The V end lost 7 bases, the J end lost 4 bases, and 16 bases lay between the germline ends. In nucleotides, the CDR3 is TGTGCCAGCCCTCCCCCCCAGAGAGCAGATACGCAGTATTTT. Amino acids: CASPPPQRADTQYF.

The V gene is TRBV2, the J gene TRBJ2-7, with TRBD2 identical over 10 bases. Germline trimming cut 5 bases from V and 6 bases from J; bases unmatched to any gene: 7. Germline V CDR1 and CDR2: SNHLY, FYNNEI. The CDR3 is 14 residues long. The CDR3 reads CASSSGTSEGEQYF. The CDR3 DNA follows: TGTGCCAGCAGTTCCGGGACTAGCGAAGGCGAGCAGTACTTC.

The chain uses TRBV4-1 and TRBJ2-1, with a weak D call TRBD2 (5 bases). Germline assignment: CDR1 MGHRA and CDR2 YSYEKL. Between the trimmed V and J ends, which lost 1 base and 4 bases, there was a span of 5 bases. The CDR3 extends over 13 amino acids. DNA of the CDR3: TGCGCCAGCAGCCAAGTAGCGTACAATGAGCAGTTCTTC. Amino acid sequence: CASSQVAYNEQFF.

This chain links TRBV14 with TRBJ2-5; TRBD1 aligns across 7 bases. The CDR3 length is 16 residues. Germline values: CDR1 SGHDN, CDR2 FVKESK. V lost 0 bases, J lost 7 bases, and 11 bases stayed unmatched. In DNA, the CDR3 is TGTGCCAGCAGCCAAGAATGGACAGGCCGAGGTGGGACCCAGTACTTC. Translating gives CASSQEWTGRGGTQYF.